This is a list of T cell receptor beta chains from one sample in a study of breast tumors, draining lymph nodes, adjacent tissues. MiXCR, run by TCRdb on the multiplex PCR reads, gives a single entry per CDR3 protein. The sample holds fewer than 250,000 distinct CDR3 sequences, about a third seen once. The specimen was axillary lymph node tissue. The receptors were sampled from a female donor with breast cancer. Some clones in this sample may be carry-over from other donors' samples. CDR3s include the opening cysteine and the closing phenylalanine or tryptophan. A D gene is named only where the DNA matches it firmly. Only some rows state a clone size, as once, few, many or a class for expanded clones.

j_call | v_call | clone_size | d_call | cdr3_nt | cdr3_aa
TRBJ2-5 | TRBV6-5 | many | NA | TGTGCCAGCAGTCGAGGACCGAAACAAGAGACCCAGTACTTC | CASSRGPKQETQYF
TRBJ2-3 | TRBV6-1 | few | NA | TGTGCCAGCAGCCGGGAGACGGCAGATACGCAGTATTTT | CASSRETADTQYF
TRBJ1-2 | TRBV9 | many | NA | TGTGCCAGCAGGGCCCTGCCGGGTGAACACTCGCGTACTCTAGGTGGCTACACCTTC | CASRALPGEHSRTLGGYTF
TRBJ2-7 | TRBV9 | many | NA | TGTGCCAGCAGCGTAGGGGATCTACCCTACGAGCAGTACTTC | CASSVGDLPYEQYF
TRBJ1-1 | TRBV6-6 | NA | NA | TGTGCCAGCAGGGATCAGAACACTGAAGCTTTCTTT | CASRDQNTEAFF
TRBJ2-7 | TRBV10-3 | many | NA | TGTGCCATCAGTGAGTCAACCGACCCAGCCTACGAGCAGTACTTC | CAISESTDPAYEQYF
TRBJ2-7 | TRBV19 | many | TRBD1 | TGTGCCAGTAGTATAACGTGGGTGGGGACAGGGAATTCCTACGAGCAGTACTTC | CASSITWVGTGNSYEQYF
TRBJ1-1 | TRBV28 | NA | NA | TGTGCCACCGTTCCCAGGGGCACTGAAGCTTTCTTT | CATVPRGTEAFF
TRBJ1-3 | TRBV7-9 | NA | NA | TGTGCCAGCAGCTTAGCGCGAGGGGAAAACACCATATATTTT | CASSLARGENTIYF
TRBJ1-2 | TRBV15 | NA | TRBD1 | TGTGCCACCAGCAGATCTTCGACAGGGAACTATGGCTACACCTTC | CATSRSSTGNYGYTF
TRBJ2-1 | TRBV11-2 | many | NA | TGTGCCAGCAGCTTAGCTGGCGGTAATCCCTACAATGAGCAGTTCTTC | CASSLAGGNPYNEQFF
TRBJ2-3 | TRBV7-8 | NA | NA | TGTGCCAGCAGCTTAGTGGGCTCCGATACGCAGTATTTT | CASSLVGSDTQYF
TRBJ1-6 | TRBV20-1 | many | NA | TGCAGTGCAACCCCACAGGGAGTAACACCCCTCCACTTT | CSATPQGVTPLHF
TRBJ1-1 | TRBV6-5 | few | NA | TGTGCCAGCAGCCGACAGCCTCACATGAACACTGAAGCTTTCTTT | CASSRQPHMNTEAFF
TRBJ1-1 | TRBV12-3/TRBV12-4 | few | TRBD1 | TGTGCCAGCAGCACCAGGGGGTCCGAAGCTTTCTTT | CASSTRGSEAFF
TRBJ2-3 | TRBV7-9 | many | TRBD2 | TGTGCCAGCAGCTTAACTAGCGGGGCCACAGATACGCAGTATTTT | CASSLTSGATDTQYF
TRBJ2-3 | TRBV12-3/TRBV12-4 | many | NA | TGTGCCAGCAGTTTAGTGGGGGCGGGCGGGATTGGAGCAGATACGCAGTATTTT | CASSLVGAGGIGADTQYF
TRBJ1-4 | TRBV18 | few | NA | TGTGCCAGCTCACCCGGCATACAGGGAGCCGACGAAAAACTGTTTTTT | CASSPGIQGADEKLFF
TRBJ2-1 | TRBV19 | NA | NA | TGTGCCAGTAGTATATGGGGGGCCGGACCAGATACGCAGTTCTTC | CASSIWGAGPDTQFF
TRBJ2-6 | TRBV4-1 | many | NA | TGCGCCAGCAGCCAAGATATGGCAGAACTATTCTCTGGGGCCAACGTCCTGACTTTC | CASSQDMAELFSGANVLTF
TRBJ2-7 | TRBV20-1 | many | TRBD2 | TGCAGTGCTCGACCCCCCGGCGGGAGTGGAGGCGAGCAGTACTTC | CSARPPGGSGGEQYF
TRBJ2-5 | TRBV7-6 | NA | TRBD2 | TGTGCCAGCAGCTTTGGAGGGACTACTCCGGAGACCCAGTACTTC | CASSFGGTTPETQYF
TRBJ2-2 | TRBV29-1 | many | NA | TGCAGCGTTGTTAGCGACAACACCGGGGAGCTGTTTTTT | CSVVSDNTGELFF
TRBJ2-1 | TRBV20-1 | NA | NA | TGCAGTGCTAGAGATCATGGCAGGGGCGTAAACAATGAGCAGTTCTTC | CSARDHGRGVNNEQFF
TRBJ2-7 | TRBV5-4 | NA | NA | TGTGCCAGCAGCGGGGACGGCCCCCGAGGGGGGGAGCAGTACTTC | CASSGDGPRGGEQYF
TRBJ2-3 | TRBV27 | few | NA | TGTGCCAGCAGTTCTGTGGGCGGGTTGGGCACAGATACGCAGTATTTT | CASSSVGGLGTDTQYF
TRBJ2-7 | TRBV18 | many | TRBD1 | TGTGCCAGCTCGCGGGACAGGGGGCTCGAGCAGTACTTC | CASSRDRGLEQYF
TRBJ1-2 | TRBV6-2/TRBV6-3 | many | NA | TGTGCCAGCAGTTACGGTGTTAACTATGGCTACACCTTC | CASSYGVNYGYTF
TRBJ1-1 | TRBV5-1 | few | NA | TGCGCCAGCAGCCCCAGGGGAGGTATGAACACTGAAGCTTTCTTT | CASSPRGGMNTEAFF
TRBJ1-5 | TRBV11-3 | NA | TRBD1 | TGTGCCAGCAGCTTCCGCAGGGGGCCCTACGAGCAGTACTTCTTTTGTCAGCCCCAGCATTTT | CASSFRRGPYEQYFFCQPQHF
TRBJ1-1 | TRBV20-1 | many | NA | TGCAGTGCTTCCCACGACACTGAAGCTTTCTTT | CSASHDTEAFF
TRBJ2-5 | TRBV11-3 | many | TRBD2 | TGTGCCAGCAGCCCTCCAGGAGCGGGAGTTGAGACCCAGTACTTC | CASSPPGAGVETQYF
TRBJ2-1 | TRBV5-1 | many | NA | TGCGCCAGCAGCTTGATGTATTCGGTTAATGAGCAGTTCTTC | CASSLMYSVNEQFF
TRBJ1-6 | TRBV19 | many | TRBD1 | TGTGCCAGTTGGGACAGAAATAATTCACCCCTCCACTTT | CASWDRNNSPLHF
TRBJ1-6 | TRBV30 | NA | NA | TGTGCCTGGGAAACAGGGAATAATTCACCCCTCCACTTT | CAWETGNNSPLHF
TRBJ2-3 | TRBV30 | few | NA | TGTGCCTGGAGTGTAAACAGGGCACCCCGCACAGATACGCAGTATTTT | CAWSVNRAPRTDTQYF
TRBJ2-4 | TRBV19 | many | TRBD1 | TGTGCCAGTAGCACGACAGGGAGAAACATTCAGTACTTC | CASSTTGRNIQYF
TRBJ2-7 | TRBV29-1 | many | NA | TGCAGCGTTCGGGACTACGAGCAGTACTTC | CSVRDYEQYF
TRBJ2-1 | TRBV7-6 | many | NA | TGTGCCAGCAGCTTAGGCGTGCGTACAAGCTCCTACAATGAGCAGTTCTTC | CASSLGVRTSSYNEQFF
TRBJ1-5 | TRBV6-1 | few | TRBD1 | TGTGCCAGCAGTCACACAGGGGGCGTTCAGCCCCAGCATTTT | CASSHTGGVQPQHF
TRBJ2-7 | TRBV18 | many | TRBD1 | TGTGCCAGCTCACCCCCGGGACAGAGATACGAGCAGTACTTC | CASSPPGQRYEQYF
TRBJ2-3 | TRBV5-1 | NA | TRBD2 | TGCGCCAGCAGCGGAGCGGGAGGGCCGGTCAATGAGCAGTATTTT | CASSGAGGPVNEQYF
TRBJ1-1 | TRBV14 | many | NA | TGTGCCTTCACCCTTGGGGAAAGAGCTTTCTTT | CAFTLGERAFF
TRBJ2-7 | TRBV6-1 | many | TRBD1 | TGTGCCAGCAGTGAGGGACAGGTTACCTACGAGCAGTACTTC | CASSEGQVTYEQYF
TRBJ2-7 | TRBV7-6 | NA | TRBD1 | TGTGCCAGCAGCTTACCGGGGGACAGGGGCTACGAGCAGTACTTC | CASSLPGDRGYEQYF
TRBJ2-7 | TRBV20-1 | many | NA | TGCAGTGCTAGACCAGCGTCCCACGAGCAGTACTTC | CSARPASHEQYF
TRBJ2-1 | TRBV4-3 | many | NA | TGCGCCAGCAGCTCTAGGAGGGATGGGGAGCAGTTCTTC | CASSSRRDGEQFF
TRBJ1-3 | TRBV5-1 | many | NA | TGCGCCAGCAGCTTGGTTTCAGGCACAAGCTCTGGAAACACCATATATTTT | CASSLVSGTSSGNTIYF
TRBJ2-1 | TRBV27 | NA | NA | TGTGCCAGCGGGGGAGACCAAGGAGGCAATGAGCAGTTCTTC | CASGGDQGGNEQFF